These 11 T cell receptor beta chains came from one sample sequenced in a study of blood T cell repertoires in COVID-19. Generated by immunoSEQ multiplex PCR, the TCRdb table keeps only in-frame clones and is missing some. This table has 150,000 or so clones, roughly 86% appearing once. Sequences were obtained from peripheral blood. The receptors derive from a human donor with acute or convalescent COVID-19. The donor label of this sample is uncertain.

The CDR3 sequence: CASSVEIRGAYGYTF. In nucleotides, the CDR3 is TGTGCCAGCAGCGTAGAAATCAGGGGAGCCTATGGCTACACCTTC. The chain uses TRBV9 and TRBJ1-2; D possibly corresponds to TRBD1 (6 bases). Trimming pared 0 bases from V and 4 bases from J, leaving 13 bases between. The CDR3 covers 15 residues. Germline V gives CDR1 SGDLS, CDR2 YYNGEE. The full variable domain, in which reference TRBV9 and TRBJ1-2 provide the parts outside the CDR3, is DSGVTQTPKHLITATGQRVTLRCSPRSGDLSVYWYQQSLDQGLQFLIQYYNGEERAKGNILERFSAQQFPDLHSELNLSSLELGDSALYFCASSVEIRGAYGYTFGSGTRLTVV.

The chain carries TRBV7-9 and TRBJ2-5, with a possible D match to TRBD1 (6 bases). CDR1 and CDR2 (germline): SEHNR, FQNEAQ (reference sequence). The CDR3 covers 14 residues. V was pared by 1 base and J by 5 bases, with 11 bases between. The CDR3: CASSLGGPGETQYF. CDR3 coding DNA: TGTGCCAGCAGCTTAGGGGGGCCGGGGGAGACCCAGTACTTC.

The chain uses TRBV5-4 and TRBJ1-5; weak D call: TRBD1 (6 bases). Trimming cost V 0 bases and J 3 bases, with 10 bases left between them. Germline V gene sequence: CDR1 SGHNT, CDR2 YYREEE (reference sequence). This CDR3 has 15 residues. This CDR3 is CASSLEGGFNQPQHF. CDR3 nucleotides: TGTGCCAGCAGCTTGGAAGGGGGATTCAATCAGCCCCAGCATTTT. Complete variable domain (other parts from reference TRBV5-4 and TRBJ1-5): ETGVTQSPTHLIKTRGQQVTLRCSSQSGHNTVSWYQQALGQGPQFIFQYYREEENGRGNFPPRFSGLQFPNYSSELNVNALELDDSALYLCASSLEGGFNQPQHFGDGTRLSIL.

This rearrangement joins TRBV11-2 to TRBJ2-7; possible D gene TRBD2, 6 bases. V lost 6 bases and J 0 bases, leaving 15 bases between the germline ends. This CDR3 spans 15 amino acids. CDR1 SGHAT and CDR2 FQNNGV come from the germline V gene. The CDR3 region is CASRIGTALSYEQYF. For the CDR3, the DNA is TGTGCCAGCAGAATAGGGACTGCTCTCTCCTACGAGCAGTACTTC. Based on the CDR3 plus reference TRBV11-2 and TRBJ2-7, the full variable domain is EAGVAQSPRYKIIEKRQSVAFWCNPISGHATLYWYQQILGQGPKLLIQFQNNGVVDDSQLPKDRFSAERLKGVDSTLKIQPAKLEDSAVYLCASRIGTALSYEQYFGPGTRLTVT.

The chain has TRBV11-2 and TRBJ1-1; 8 nucleotides line up with TRBD1. The V segment lost 6 bases and the J segment 0 bases; nucleotides outside the gene matches: 3. In germline, CDR1 is SGHAT, CDR2 FQNNGV. The CDR3 contains 14 residues. CDR3 region: CASRRGQVNTEAFF. The CDR3 coding sequence is TGTGCCAGCAGACGGGGACAGGTGAACACTGAAGCTTTCTTT.

The V gene is TRBV3-1 (or the pseudogene TRBV3-2), the J gene TRBJ1-1; possible D gene TRBD1, 5 bases. This CDR3 region has 13 residues. Trimming cost V 0 bases and J 10 bases, with 12 bases left between them. CDR1 and CDR2 from the germline V gene are LGHDT and YNNKEL (reference sequence). Written as DNA, the CDR3 is TGTGCCAGCAGCCAAGATCAGGGCCTGGTAGCTTTCTTT. It is translated as CASSQDQGLVAFF.

The chain is built from TRBV2 and TRBJ1-4; 7 nucleotides match TRBD1. With 7 bases clipped from V and 4 bases from J, the junction kept 9 bases outside the gene matches. The germline V gene has CDR1 SNHLY and CDR2 FYNNEI. The CDR3 is 15 amino acids. CDR3 coding DNA: TGTGCCAGCACGTACCGGGACAGAAGTAATGAAAAACTGTTTTTT. Translated: CASTYRDRSNEKLFF.

The chain combines TRBV6-5 with TRBJ1-1; TRBD1 aligns across 7 bases. With V trimmed by 4 bases and J by 2 bases, 4 bases remained unmatched. The CDR3 is made up of 14 amino acids. From germline, CDR1 is MNHEY and CDR2 SVGAGI. The CDR3, as DNA: TGTGCCAGCAGTTTGACAGGGCGAAACACTGAAGCTTTCTTT. It yields the protein CASSLTGRNTEAFF.

This clone came up a few times. J is TRBJ2-3 and V is TRBV19, with D tentatively TRBD2 (5 bases). Per germline, CDR1 LNHDA and CDR2 SQIVND (reference sequence). Deletions cut 4 bases from V and 0 bases from J, with 11 bases between. The CDR3 contains 15 residues. The CDR3 region is CASSNGRASTDTQYF. For the CDR3, the DNA is TGTGCCAGTAGTAACGGGCGGGCTAGCACAGATACGCAGTATTTT.

This sequence joins TRBV6-2 or TRBV6-3 and TRBJ1-5, with TRBD1 matching 9 bases. Looked up from germline, CDR1 is MNHEY and CDR2 is SVGEGT. With V trimmed by 5 bases and J by 3 bases, 5 bases remained unmatched. The CDR3 extends over 15 amino acids. This CDR3 is CASSMGDRDNQPQHF. The CDR3 region has the DNA TGTGCCAGCAGTATGGGGGACAGGGACAATCAGCCCCAGCATTTT.

This chain links TRBV7-9 with TRBJ1-4; D gene uncertain. The length of the CDR3 is 14 residues. Germline CDR1 and CDR2: SEHNR and FQNEAQ (reference sequence). V lost 1 base and J lost 8, with 11 bases in between. CDR3 DNA sequence: TGTGCCAGCAGCTTAGTTACAGTTGGAGAAAAACTGTTTTTT. It specifies CASSLVTVGEKLFF.